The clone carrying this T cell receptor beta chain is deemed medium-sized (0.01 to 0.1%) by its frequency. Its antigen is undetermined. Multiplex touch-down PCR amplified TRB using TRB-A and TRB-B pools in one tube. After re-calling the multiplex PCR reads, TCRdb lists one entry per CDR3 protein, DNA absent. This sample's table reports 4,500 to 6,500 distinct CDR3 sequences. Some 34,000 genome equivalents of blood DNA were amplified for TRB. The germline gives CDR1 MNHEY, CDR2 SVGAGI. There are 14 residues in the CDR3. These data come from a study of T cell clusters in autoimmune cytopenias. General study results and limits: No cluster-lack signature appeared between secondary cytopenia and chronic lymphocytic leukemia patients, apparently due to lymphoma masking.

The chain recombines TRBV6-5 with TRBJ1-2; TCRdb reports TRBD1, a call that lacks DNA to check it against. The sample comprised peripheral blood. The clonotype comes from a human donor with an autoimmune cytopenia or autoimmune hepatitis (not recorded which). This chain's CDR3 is CASSPGRLTYGYTF.